This is a list of T cell receptor beta chains from one sample in a study of CD4 T cells in relation to SARS-CoV-2 and coronaviruses. The table came from immunoSEQ multiplex PCR; TCRdb's copy has only in-frame clones and leaves some out. The sample includes roughly 60,000 clones, about 94% seen only once; the top ten take roughly 0.14%. The sequenced sample consisted of naive CD4+ T cells from PBMCs. The receptors shown here come from a human donor in good health. Both conserved end residues are part of each CDR3. The D gene is left open where the match is weak. Clone size is shown for a subset of rows, as once, few, many or a class of expanded clone.

NA | TRBJ2-6 | 13 | NA | TRBV6-4 | TGTGCCAGCAGTGAGGGTGGGGCCAACGTCCTGACTTTC | CASSEGGANVLTF
NA | TRBJ2-1 | 17 | NA | TRBV4-1 | TGCGCCAGCAGCCAAGGTAGTGGGGGGACGGGGTACAATGAGCAGTTCTTC | CASSQGSGGTGYNEQFF
NA | TRBJ1-1 | 13 | NA | TRBV5-6 | TGTGCCAGCAGCTTGTTCGGAAATACTGAAGCTTTCTTT | CASSLFGNTEAFF
NA | TRBJ1-6 | 13 | NA | TRBV6-4 | TGTGCCAGCAGTGACTCTCCCAGCTCACCCCTCCACTTT | CASSDSPSSPLHF
NA | TRBJ2-5 | 12 | NA | TRBV6-6 | TGTGCCAGCAGTTACGGCCAAGAGACCCAGTACTTC | CASSYGQETQYF
once | TRBJ2-1 | 15 | TRBD2 | TRBV7-9 | TGTGCCAGCAGCTTAGGAACGGGAGGTGGTAATGAGCAGTTCTTC | CASSLGTGGGNEQFF
NA | TRBJ1-1 | 16 | NA | TRBV9 | TGTGCCAGCAGCGTAGTGGGGGGGGCAGCAGACACTGAAGCTTTCTTT | CASSVVGGAADTEAFF
once | TRBJ2-7 | 15 | NA | TRBV5-4 | TGTGCCAGCAGCTTGGCGGTCTCCGGACTCTACGAGCAGTACTTC | CASSLAVSGLYEQYF
NA | TRBJ2-2 | 17 | TRBD1 | TRBV5-1 | TGCGCCAGCAGCTTGGCGACCGGACAGGTGTTCGCCGGGGAGCTGTTTTTT | CASSLATGQVFAGELFF
NA | TRBJ1-2 | 12 | NA | TRBV28 | TGTGCCAGCAGCCCCAGGGGATATGGCTACACCTTC | CASSPRGYGYTF
NA | TRBJ1-2 | 11 | NA | TRBV30 | TGTGCCTGGTGGCAGTTTAATGGCTACACCTTC | CAWWQFNGYTF
NA | TRBJ1-2 | 15 | TRBD1 | TRBV15 | TGTGCCACCAGCCGAAACCGGGACAGCCTAGGCGGCTACACCTTC | CATSRNRDSLGGYTF
NA | TRBJ2-5 | 15 | NA | TRBV9 | TGTGCCAGCAGCGCAACAGGAAACCTAGAGGGGACCCAGTACTTC | CASSATGNLEGTQYF
once | TRBJ2-7 | 16 | TRBD1 | TRBV7-9 | TGTGCCAGCAGCTTAGCTCAGGGACAGGGGGCAGGACAGCAGTACTTC | CASSLAQGQGAGQQYF
NA | TRBJ2-3 | 18 | TRBD2 | TRBV5-4 | TGTGCCAGCAGCCTACTCTTCCTAGCGGGGTCCCCCACAGATACGCAGTATTTT | CASSLLFLAGSPTDTQYF
NA | TRBJ1-5 | 15 | TRBD1 | TRBV5-1 | TGCGCCAGCAGCTTGGGGACAGGAAGCAATCAGCCCCAGCATTTT | CASSLGTGSNQPQHF
once | TRBJ1-2 | 15 | NA | TRBV11-2 | TGTGCCAGCAGCTTAGGTCCAGGGCTAAACTATGGCTACACCTTC | CASSLGPGLNYGYTF
NA | TRBJ2-5 | 16 | TRBD2 | TRBV28 | TGTGCCAGCAGCAGATTGGGACTAGCGGGCCAAGAGACCCAGTACTTC | CASSRLGLAGQETQYF
once | TRBJ1-5 | 18 | TRBD1 | TRBV24-1 | TGTGCCACCAGTGATGGGTCAGGGGGGCGGGAACGCAATCAGCCCCAGCATTTT | CATSDGSGGRERNQPQHF
NA | TRBJ1-5 | 12 | NA | TRBV13 | TGTGCCAGCAGGGGGCACAATCAGCCCCAGCATTTT | CASRGHNQPQHF
once | TRBJ1-3 | 13 | NA | TRBV10-3 | TGTGCCATCAGCCGGGGCTCCGGGGACACCATATATTTT | CAISRGSGDTIYF
NA | TRBJ1-3 | 15 | TRBD1 | TRBV15 | TGTGCCACCAGCACACCGGGACAGGCGGCAAACACCATATATTTT | CATSTPGQAANTIYF
NA | TRBJ2-7 | 10 | NA | TRBV6-4 | TGTGCCAGCAGTTGGTTCGAGCAGTACTTC | CASSWFEQYF
few | TRBJ2-3 | 14 | NA | TRBV27 | TGTGCCAGCAGTTCCCGGGACGACACAGATACGCAGTATTTT | CASSSRDDTDTQYF
NA | TRBJ2-2 | 13 | NA | TRBV19 | TGTGCCAGTAGCGCAGGGTCCACCGGGGAGCTGTTTTTT | CASSAGSTGELFF
NA | TRBJ2-2 | 15 | TRBD2 | TRBV7-3 | TGTGCCAGCAGCGTACTAGCGGGAGGTACCGGGGAGCTGTTTTTT | CASSVLAGGTGELFF
few | TRBJ1-3 | 15 | NA | TRBV5-1 | TGCGCCAGCAGCCCAACCCGGACCGGGGGAAACACCATATATTTT | CASSPTRTGGNTIYF
NA | TRBJ1-1 | 18 | NA | TRBV29-1 | TGCAGCGTTGAAGGGTCATTTGGAGTGATGGCGCTGAACACTGAAGCTTTCTTT | CSVEGSFGVMALNTEAFF
NA | TRBJ2-7 | 15 | TRBD1 | TRBV6-5 | TGTGCCAGCAGACCCGACAGGGGGTTTACCAACGAGCAGTACTTC | CASRPDRGFTNEQYF
NA | TRBJ2-5 | 14 | TRBD1 | TRBV19 | TGTGCCAGTAGTAAGGGACAGGGTCTAGAGACCCAGTACTTC | CASSKGQGLETQYF
NA | TRBJ1-6 | 16 | NA | TRBV5-1 | TGCGCCAGCAGCTTGGATGCGGGGCCGGGTAATTCACCCCTCCACTTT | CASSLDAGPGNSPLHF
NA | TRBJ1-5 | 16 | NA | TRBV18 | TGTGCCAGCTCACCATTAGCAGGGGCTAGCAATCAGCCCCAGCATTTT | CASSPLAGASNQPQHF
NA | TRBJ2-5 | 14 | TRBD2 | TRBV5-1 | TGCGCCAGCAGGGCGGTAGCGGGACAAGAGACCCAGTACTTC | CASRAVAGQETQYF
NA | TRBJ2-2 | 15 | TRBD2 | TRBV9 | TGTGCCAGCAGCGTAGTGCCAGCGGGAGTCGGGGAGCTGTTTTTT | CASSVVPAGVGELFF
NA | TRBJ2-3 | 15 | TRBD1 | TRBV7-9 | TGTGCCAGCAGCGAGACAGGGGTGAAAACAGATACGCAGTATTTT | CASSETGVKTDTQYF
NA | TRBJ2-7 | 15 | NA | TRBV28 | TGTGCCAGCTCCCCTTTCAGGGGGGGGTCGTACGAGCAGTACTTC | CASSPFRGGSYEQYF
NA | TRBJ2-3 | 15 | NA | TRBV5-4 | TGTGCCAGCAGCTTGGATTTGGGCGGCACAGATACGCAGTATTTT | CASSLDLGGTDTQYF
NA | TRBJ2-3 | 18 | TRBD2 | TRBV5-1 | TGCGCCAGCAGCCGACGCCCAATTAGCGGGACTAGCACAGATACGCAGTATTTT | CASSRRPISGTSTDTQYF
few | TRBJ2-7 | 12 | NA | TRBV14 | TGTGCCAGCAGCCAAGGCTCACGCGAGCAGTACTTC | CASSQGSREQYF
NA | TRBJ1-5 | 16 | NA | TRBV10-2 | TGCGCCAGCAGTTCGGCGGACAGACTTAGCAATCAGCCCCAGCATTTT | CASSSADRLSNQPQHF
NA | TRBJ2-3 | 14 | NA | TRBV11-3 | TGTGCCAGCAGCTTCGGAGGGAGCACAGATACGCAGTATTTT | CASSFGGSTDTQYF
NA | TRBJ2-7 | 14 | NA | TRBV18 | TGTGCCAGCTCACTATCGGGACACTCCTACGAGCAGTACTTC | CASSLSGHSYEQYF
NA | TRBJ2-3 | 16 | TRBD2 | TRBV3-1/TRBV3-2 | TGTGCCAGCAGCCAAGTTTCTAGCGGGTCTGGGGATACGCAGTATTTT | CASSQVSSGSGDTQYF
NA | TRBJ1-3 | 18 | NA | TRBV3-1/TRBV3-2 | TGTGCCAGCAGCCAAGATTTGCCAGTTTTCGGGTCTGGAAACACCATATATTTT | CASSQDLPVFGSGNTIYF
NA | TRBJ2-7 | 15 | TRBD1 | TRBV7-9 | TGTGCCAGCAGCTTAATGGGACAGGGGGCCTACGAGCAGTACTTC | CASSLMGQGAYEQYF
NA | TRBJ2-1 | 16 | NA | TRBV5-1 | TGCGCCAGCAGCTTGGCCGCAAGCAGATCCTACAATGAGCAGTTCTTC | CASSLAASRSYNEQFF
NA | TRBJ2-3 | 16 | TRBD2 | TRBV5-1 | TGCGCCAGCAGGCGAACTAGCGGGAGGGGGACAGATACGCAGTATTTT | CASRRTSGRGTDTQYF
NA | TRBJ2-1 | 14 | NA | TRBV18 | TGTGCCAGCTCACCACCCCCGTCGGGCAATGAGCAGTTCTTC | CASSPPPSGNEQFF
NA | TRBJ1-2 | 11 | NA | TRBV12-3/TRBV12-4 | TGTGCCAGCAGCCCGAAAGTTGGCTACACCTTC | CASSPKVGYTF
NA | TRBJ2-7 | 13 | NA | TRBV10-1 | TGCGCCAGCAGTGCCGAGGACGGCTACGAGCAGTACTTC | CASSAEDGYEQYF
NA | TRBJ2-3 | 15 | TRBD1 | TRBV7-9 | TGTGCCAGCAGCCCTGGACAGGGGAGCACAGATACGCAGTATTTT | CASSPGQGSTDTQYF
few | TRBJ1-5 | 16 | NA | TRBV5-8 | TGTGCCAGCAGCTTGGGGACTTCCTATAGCAATCAGCCCCAGCATTTT | CASSLGTSYSNQPQHF
NA | TRBJ2-7 | 15 | NA | TRBV30 | TGTGCCTGGACCGGATTGGCGGAGGGGACCTACGAGCAGTACTTC | CAWTGLAEGTYEQYF
few | TRBJ1-3 | 13 | NA | TRBV10-3 | TGTGCCGCCAGGAGCTCCTCTGGAAACACCATATATTTT | CAARSSSGNTIYF
NA | TRBJ2-5 | 11 | NA | TRBV5-1 | TGCGCCAGCAACGTACCCAGGGACCAGTACTTC | CASNVPRDQYF
NA | TRBJ1-5 | 15 | NA | TRBV28 | TGTGCCAGCAGTTCTCAGGCGAGTGGCAATCAGCCCCAGCATTTT | CASSSQASGNQPQHF
NA | TRBJ1-3 | 14 | NA | TRBV29-1 | TGCAGCGTTGAATCCGGGAGCTCTGGAAACACCATATATTTT | CSVESGSSGNTIYF
NA | TRBJ2-1 | 13 | NA | TRBV7-7 | TGTGCCAGCAGCTTAAGACGAGAGAATGAGCAGTTCTTC | CASSLRRENEQFF
NA | TRBJ2-6 | 16 | TRBD1 | TRBV28 | TGTGCCAGCAGTGGGACAGACCCCTCTGGGGCCAACGTCCTGACTTTC | CASSGTDPSGANVLTF
once | TRBJ2-1 | 16 | NA | TRBV27 | TGTGCCAGCAGTCTACCGTGGGGGAGCGCGGTCAATGAGCAGTTCTTC | CASSLPWGSAVNEQFF